Listed below are T cell receptor beta chains from one sample, sequenced in a study of molecular identifiers for immune sequencing clone quantification. TCRdb re-called the PCR reads through MiXCR, storing one row per CDR3 protein. Among about 320,000 distinct CDR3 sequences listed, roughly a quarter were seen once. The sample comprised naive CD8+ T cells from blood, with Jurkat cell RNA spiked in. These receptors were obtained from a human donor in good health. Some libraries in this study had Jurkat cell RNA spiked in. Both conserved end residues are part of each CDR3. A D gene is named only where the DNA matches it firmly. Rows may omit the clone size; those that give it use once, few, many or a size class.

>TRBJ1-5|few|TRBV28|TRBD1
TGTGCCAGCAGTTATCAGCCGGGACAGAGCAATCAGCCCCAGCATTTT
CASSYQPGQSNQPQHF
>TRBJ1-1|many|TRBV4-1|-
TGCGCCAGCAGCCAAGGGGGAGGTAACACTGAAGCTTTCTTT
CASSQGGGNTEAFF
>TRBJ2-7|few|TRBV29-1|-
TGCAGCGTTGAAGGCGGCAGTCAGTCCTACGAGCAGTACTTC
CSVEGGSQSYEQYF
>TRBJ1-5|-|TRBV6-2/TRBV6-3|-
TGTGCCAGCCGCGCCCCATCCCGGCCGCCCCAGCATTTT
CASRAPSRPPQHF
>TRBJ2-1|-|TRBV7-9|TRBD2
TGTGCCAGCAGCCCTCGTGGGCCGGGACTAGCATACAATGAGCAGTTCTTC
CASSPRGPGLAYNEQFF
>TRBJ2-7|many|TRBV7-9|-
TGTGCCAGCACCTCGACGGAGTCTGAGTACGAGCAGTACTTC
CASTSTESEYEQYF
>TRBJ2-5|few|TRBV3-1|TRBD1
TGTGCCAGCAGCCTAGTCCGGACAGGACAAGAGACCCAGTACTTC
CASSLVRTGQETQYF
>TRBJ1-1|-|TRBV7-9|TRBD1
TGTGCCAGCAGCTCCGGCCAGGGGGGCAGTGAGCCTGAAGCTTTCTTT
CASSSGQGGSEPEAFF
>TRBJ2-5|few|TRBV5-1|TRBD2
TGCGCCAGCAGCAACACCAGGACTAGCGGGAGTCGAGAGACCCAGTACTTC
CASSNTRTSGSRETQYF
>TRBJ2-7|-|TRBV27|-
TGTGCCAGCAGTTTATCAATCACCGTAATCAATCCGACCGGGGACTCCTACGAGCAGTACTTC
CASSLSITVINPTGDSYEQYF
>TRBJ2-3|-|TRBV19|TRBD1
TGTGCCAGCAGACAGGGGGCGACAGATACGCAGTATTTT
CASRQGATDTQYF
>TRBJ2-3|many|TRBV12-3/TRBV12-4|-
TGTGCCAGCAGTCCGGTCCTATTAAGCCGTTCTTCTTACACAGATACGCAGTATTTT
CASSPVLLSRSSYTDTQYF
>TRBJ1-1|many|TRBV5-1|-
TGCGCCAGCGCATTAGATAGCTACACTGAAGCTTTCTTT
CASALDSYTEAFF